This passage covers 8 T cell receptor beta chains from one sample sequenced in a study of control samples from healthy donors and cancer patients. Some clones are missing from TCRdb's copy, which holds only in-frame ones; the method was immunoSEQ multiplex PCR. The table records tens of thousands of clones, about nine tenths of them present only once. Sequencing used PBMCs. All receptors come from a man in his sixties with colorectal cancer.

The rearrangement links TRBV5-1 to TRBJ2-2, with D unclear. Germline V gene sequence: CDR1 SGHRS, CDR2 YFSETQ. CDR3 length equals 12 residues. V lost 2 bases to trimming and J lost 5 bases, with 4 bases between them. CDR3 bases: TGCGCCAGCAGCTTTGCGACCGGGGAGCTGTTTTTT. It translates to CASSFATGELFF.

The chain recombines TRBV7-2 with TRBJ2-7; D not certain. Germline values: CDR1 SGHTA, CDR2 FQGNSA. There are 13 residues in the CDR3. Trimming stripped 5 bases from V and 5 bases from J, with 13 bases between. As DNA, the CDR3 is TGTGCCAGCAGCCCCCCCGCAAAGAACGAGCAGTACTTC. This sequence encodes CASSPPAKNEQYF.

This clone showed up just once. The chain links TRBV6-2 or TRBV6-3 to TRBJ2-7; TRBD1 aligns across 7 bases. The trim removed 5 bases at V and 3 bases at J, leaving 13 bases unmatched. From germline, CDR1 is MNHEY and CDR2 SVGEGT. There are 16 residues in the CDR3. The CDR3 reads CASSPLDRDKLYEQYF. The CDR3 DNA is TGTGCCAGCAGTCCCCTTGACAGGGACAAACTCTACGAGCAGTACTTC.

V and J are TRBV7-9 and TRBJ1-5; TRBD1 might be the D (5 bases). The V end was cut by 1 base, the J end by 0 bases, with 16 bases between. CDR3 size: 18 residues. The germline CDR1 and CDR2 sequences are SEHNR and FQNEAQ (reference sequence). As DNA, the CDR3 is TGTGCCAGCAGCTTAGTGGTGGCAGGGCGGTATAGCAATCAGCCCCAGCATTTT. This gives the protein CASSLVVAGRYSNQPQHF.

The chain uses TRBV7-3 and TRBJ2-7; D possibly matches TRBD1 or TRBD2 (5 bases each). CDR3 length equals 14 residues. The germline V and J ends were trimmed by 5 bases and 5 bases, with 16 bases remaining between them. CDR1 and CDR2 from the germline V gene are SGHTA and FQGTGA. The CDR3 region has the DNA TGTGCCAGCAGCCCCGGGACCCGGGGCCACGAGCAGTACTTC. Translated, it gives CASSPGTRGHEQYF.

The genes are TRBV19 and TRBJ2-1; D ambiguous. Germline CDR1 is LNHDA and CDR2 is SQIVND (reference sequence). This CDR3 comprises 13 residues. V was clipped by 6 bases and J by 1 base, with 7 bases between them. The CDR3 loop is CASSEGSYNEQFF. CDR3 DNA: TGTGCCAGTAGCGAAGGGTCCTACAATGAGCAGTTCTTC.

The chain is built from TRBV2 and TRBJ2-2; 10 positions match TRBD1. V was pared by 6 bases and J by 8 bases, with 9 bases of the junction left unmatched. This CDR3 has 15 residues. CDR1 SNHLY and CDR2 FYNNEI come from the germline V gene. The CDR3 reads CASRRQGALFGELFF. In DNA form, the CDR3 reads TGTGCCAGCAGGCGACAGGGGGCGCTTTTTGGGGAGCTGTTTTTT.

The rearrangement joins TRBV11-2 to TRBJ1-3; TRBD1 is a possible D gene (5 bases). This CDR3 has 17 amino acids. Trimming shortened V by 5 bases and J by 0 bases, and 17 bases separated the two germline ends. CDR1 is SGHAT, CDR2 FQNNGV, per germline. This CDR3 is CASSHLMGGGSGNTIYF. CDR3 DNA: TGTGCCAGCAGCCACCTGATGGGGGGGGGCTCTGGAAACACCATATATTTT.